The rows below give T cell receptor beta chains drawn from one sample of a study of patients and donors after allogeneic stem cell transplantation. TCRdb reprocessed the RT-PCR reads via MiXCR and lists one record per CDR3 protein. Of about 410,000 distinct CDR3 sequences detected, 16% appear once; the ten largest clones hold 6.5% to 7.5%. Input material: blood, either unsorted or a sorted T cell fraction (not recorded which). The receptor source for this set is a human donor who was either an allogeneic HSCT recipient or a stem cell or donor lymphocyte infusion donor (not recorded which). It is not recorded whose cells these are; they may come from a transplant donor. CDR3s include the opening cysteine and the closing phenylalanine or tryptophan. A D gene is named only where the DNA matches it firmly. Clone sizes are given selectively: once, few, many, or a class where the clone is expanded.

d_call | j_call | v_call | clone_size | cdr3_nt | cdr3_aa
TRBD2 | TRBJ2-3 | TRBV20-1 | . | TGCAGGGCGGAGGGACTAGCGGGATGGGATACGCAGTATTTT | CRAEGLAGWDTQYF
. | TRBJ1-1 | TRBV20-1 | many | TGCAGTGGTCATATGGGGAACACTGAAGCTTTCTTT | CSGHMGNTEAFF
. | TRBJ2-7 | TRBV20-1 | few | TGCAGTGCTCTGCACGACAGGCCCCACACCGCCGAGCAGTACTTC | CSALHDRPHTAEQYF
TRBD2 | TRBJ2-7 | TRBV20-1 | few | TGCAGTGCTAGAGATTGGTGGGAGGGCCGGTACGAGCAGTACTTC | CSARDWWEGRYEQYF
. | TRBJ2-7 | TRBV20-1 | . | TGCAGTGCTAGCACGACTAGGGGCTACGAGCAGTACTTC | CSASTTRGYEQYF
. | TRBJ2-5 | TRBV7-6 | . | TGTGCCAGCAGCTTTGCTATCCTAGAGACCCAGTACTTC | CASSFAILETQYF
. | TRBJ1-1 | TRBV5-5 | few | TGTGCCAGCAGCTTGGCCGTAAGGGTGAACACTGAAGCTTTCTTT | CASSLAVRVNTEAFF
. | TRBJ1-2 | TRBV18 | . | TGTGCCAGCTCACCAACGGACCGAGAGGGCTACACCTTC | CASSPTDREGYTF
. | TRBJ2-2 | TRBV7-7 | . | TGTGCTAGCAGCCCCCACTTGGTCACCGGGGAGCTGTTTTTT | CASSPHLVTGELFF
. | TRBJ2-5 | TRBV3-1 | . | TGTGCCAGCAGCCAGGCTAGTTCGGGAGAGACCCAGTACTTC | CASSQASSGETQYF
. | TRBJ1-2 | TRBV21-1 | few | TGTGCCAGCAGCATCGGCAGGCCCGCATATGGCTACACCTTC | CASSIGRPAYGYTF
. | TRBJ2-1 | TRBV6-5 | few | TGTGCCAGCAGTTCTCAGGGTAGCTCCTACAATGAGCAGTTCTTC | CASSSQGSSYNEQFF
. | TRBJ2-5 | TRBV7-8 | few | TGTGCCAGCAGCTCCCCCCCAGCGGCTCGTGCTGGGGCCCAGTACTTC | CASSSPPAARAGAQYF
. | TRBJ1-2 | TRBV20-1 | . | TGCAGTGCTAGAAAAGACAGGAGGATCTATGGCTACACCTTC | CSARKDRRIYGYTF
TRBD2 | TRBJ2-1 | TRBV20-1 | . | TGCAGTGCTATCACCGGGACTAGCGGGGGGAATGAGCAGTTCTTC | CSAITGTSGGNEQFF
TRBD1 | TRBJ1-4 | TRBV2 | . | TGTGCCAGCAAGTATGACAGGGGGGACGAAAAACTGTTTTTT | CASKYDRGDEKLFF
TRBD1 | TRBJ2-7 | TRBV5-1 | many | TGCGCCAGCAGCGCCACCGGGACAGGGGGCTACGAGCAGTACTTC | CASSATGTGGYEQYF
TRBD1 | TRBJ1-2 | TRBV15 | few | TGTGCCACCAGCCAACAACAGGGGGTCTATGGCTACACCTTC | CATSQQQGVYGYTF
. | TRBJ2-1 | TRBV28 | few | TGTGCCAGCAGTCCGCCGGGACTGGAATCCTACAATGAGCAGTTCTTC | CASSPPGLESYNEQFF
. | TRBJ2-2 | TRBV4-1 | . | TGCGCCAGCAGCCAAGATAGGGCAGCTGCGAACACCGGGGAGCTGTTTTTT | CASSQDRAAANTGELFF
TRBD1 | TRBJ1-4 | TRBV12-3/TRBV12-4 | few | TGTGCCAGCAAAATGACAGGGAATATCCCAACTAATGAAAAACTGTTTTTT | CASKMTGNIPTNEKLFF
. | TRBJ1-2 | TRBV5-1 | few | TGCGCCAGCCGTGGAGGGCAAAGCTCTTATGGCTACACCTTC | CASRGGQSSYGYTF
. | TRBJ1-3 | TRBV5-5 | many | TGTGCCAGCAGCCCGGCACAGGGTCGTACTGGAAACACCATATATTTT | CASSPAQGRTGNTIYF
. | TRBJ2-2 | TRBV9 | few | TGTGCCAGCAGCGTAGCGGGGGACACCGGGGAGCTGTTTTTT | CASSVAGDTGELFF
. | TRBJ2-3 | TRBV5-5 | . | TGTGCCAGCAGCTTGGAAAAGGGGACAGATACGCAGTATTTT | CASSLEKGTDTQYF
TRBD1 | TRBJ2-7 | TRBV9 | . | TGTGCCAGCAGCGTCGGGACAGGGGCGTCCTACGAGCAGTACTTC | CASSVGTGASYEQYF
. | TRBJ1-6 | TRBV20-1 | once | TGCAGTGCTAGAGATCGTAAAGTGAATAATTCACCCCTCCACTTT | CSARDRKVNNSPLHF
. | TRBJ2-1 | TRBV6-2/TRBV6-3 | . | TGTGCCAGCAGTTATCCAGGGTATGAGCAGTTCTTC | CASSYPGYEQFF
TRBD2 | TRBJ2-6 | TRBV4-1 | . | TGCGCCAGCAGCCAAGTCCCGGGGGGAGGGGCCAACGTCCTGACTTTC | CASSQVPGGGANVLTF